The clone carrying this TCR beta chain was counted between two and nine times. What it binds is not known. This record belongs to a study of shared clonotypes between healthy human individuals. Some 30,000 T cell genomes, or approximately 190 ng DNA, went into the sorted-subset replicate PCRs. Sequencing used immunoSEQ multiplex PCR; TCRdb keeps in-frame clones, though not all of them. The sample lists about 1 million clones, around four fifths occurring once. This CDR3 region has 15 residues. The V gene lost 3 bases and the J gene lost 3 bases, with 15 bases spanning the gap. Germline CDR1 reads MGHRA; CDR2 reads YSYEKL. Study observations and caveats: In general, naive subsets displayed greater estimated richness than memory subsets did.

Investigators divided CD4+ cells into CD45RA+ naive and CD45RA-negative memory subsets. The clonotype comes from a man younger than 35 in good health. This chain joins TRBV4-1 and TRBJ2-7, with D maybe TRBD1 (5 bases). The sequencing sample was made of memory CD4+ T cells sorted from blood. Subset specified: CD45RA-negative fraction. The CDR3 region is CASSQMTEKVYEQYF. CDR3 nucleotides: TGCGCCAGCAGCCAGATGACAGAGAAGGTCTACGAGCAGTACTTC.